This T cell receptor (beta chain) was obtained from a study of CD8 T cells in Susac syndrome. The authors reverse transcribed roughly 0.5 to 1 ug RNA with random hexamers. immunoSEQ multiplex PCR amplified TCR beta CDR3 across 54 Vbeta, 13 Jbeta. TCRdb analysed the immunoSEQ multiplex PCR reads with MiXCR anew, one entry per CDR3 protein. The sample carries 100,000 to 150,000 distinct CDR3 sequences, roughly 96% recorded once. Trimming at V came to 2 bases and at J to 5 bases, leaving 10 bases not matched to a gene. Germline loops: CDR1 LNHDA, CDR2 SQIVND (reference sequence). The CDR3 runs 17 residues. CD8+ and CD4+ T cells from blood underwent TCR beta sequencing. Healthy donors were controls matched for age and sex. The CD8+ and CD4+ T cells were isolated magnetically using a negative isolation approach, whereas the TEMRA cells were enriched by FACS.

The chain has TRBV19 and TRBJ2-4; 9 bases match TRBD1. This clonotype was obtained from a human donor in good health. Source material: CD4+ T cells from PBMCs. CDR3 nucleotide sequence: TGTGCCAGTAGTATATGGCCCCCGGGACAGGGAGAAAACATTCAGTACTTC. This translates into CASSIWPPGQGENIQYF.